The 20 T cell receptor beta chains listed next were all sequenced from one sample in a study of beta chain features in type 1 diabetes. The investigators reverse transcribed all of the isolated RNA, so they sequenced expressed TCRB transcripts. Using immunoSEQ multiplex PCR, the repertoire was profiled, and TCRdb retains in-frame clones only, with some absent. The data show about 140,000 clones, less than 8.5% seen once. Sequenced sample: central memory CD4+ T cells from blood. Source of these receptors: a woman in her twenties or thirties in good health.

The chain uses TRBV30 and TRBJ2-7; 7 nucleotides align to TRBD1. The CDR3 extends over 14 amino acids. Looked up from germline, CDR1 is GTSNPN and CDR2 is SVGIG (reference sequence). V shed 6 bases, J shed 0 bases, and the junction held 8 bases outside the gene matches. The CDR3 bases are TGTGCCTGCCAACGGACAGGTAACTCCTACGAGCAGTACTTC. Translating gives CACQRTGNSYEQYF.

V usage is TRBV6-6 and J usage is TRBJ2-2, with TRBD2 as a possible D gene (5 bases). V lost 7 bases to trimming and J lost 6 bases, with 18 bases between them. The CDR3 runs 15 residues. Germline-derived CDR1 and CDR2 are MNHNY and SVGAGI (reference sequence). The CDR3: CASTPRGGDAGELFF. The DNA of the CDR3 is TGTGCCAGCACCCCACGGGGTGGAGACGCCGGGGAGCTGTTTTTT.

Of note for this clone: At one boundary the junction diverges from the germline segment, which might be a read error. The genes are TRBV7-7 and TRBJ2-2, with D hard to call. Germline V gives CDR1 SSHAT, CDR2 FNYEAQ (reference sequence). The CDR3 contains 13 residues. CDR3 sequence (DNA): TGTGCTAGCAGCTTAGCCGGCACCGGGGAGCTGTTTTTT. It translates to CASSLAGTGELFF.

V usage is TRBV7-2 and J usage is TRBJ2-2; weak D call: TRBD2 (5 bases). CDR1 is SGHTA, CDR2 FQGNSA, per germline. CDR3 length: 14 amino acids. With 6 bases removed from V and 5 bases from J, the gap between germline ends came to 13 bases. The CDR3 coding sequence is TGTGCCAGCAGACGTAATAGCGTGACCGGGGAGCTGTTTTTT. Its protein is CASRRNSVTGELFF.

The rearrangement joins TRBV6-5 to TRBJ2-7; D is unresolved. The CDR3 contains 13 residues. The V and J ends lost 5 bases and 2 bases respectively, with 10 bases between them. Germline CDR1 is MNHEY and CDR2 is SVGAGI. CDR3 amino acids: CASSVGRTYEQYF. Here the CDR3 DNA reads TGTGCCAGCAGTGTGGGCAGGACCTACGAGCAGTACTTC.

This clone has more than one count but fewer than ten. V usage is TRBV5-1 and J usage is TRBJ2-5; 9 bases are shared with TRBD2. Unmatched junction bases numbered 6, after V lost 4 bases and J lost 2 bases. The CDR3 is 15 residues long. Germline V gives CDR1 SGHRS, CDR2 YFSETQ. The CDR3 sequence: CASSKLAGDQETQYF. The CDR3 DNA reads as TGCGCCAGCAGCAAATTAGCGGGGGATCAAGAGACCCAGTACTTC. Drawing the rest from reference TRBV5-1 and TRBJ2-5, the complete variable domain is KAGVTQTPRYLIKTRGQQVTLSCSPISGHRSVSWYQQTPGQGLQFLFEYFSETQRNKGNFPGRFSGRQFSNSRSEMNVSTLELGDSALYLCASSKLAGDQETQYFGPGTRLLVL.

The chain couples TRBV30 to TRBJ2-2, with 9 bases matching TRBD1. CDR1 and CDR2 (germline): GTSNPN, SVGIG (reference sequence). J was trimmed by 7 bases and V by 4 bases; bases with no gene match: 10. CDR3 length equals 15 residues. In nucleotides, the CDR3 is TGTGCCTGGAAACCCCGGGACAGGGTCGTCGGGGAGCTGTTTTTT. Its translation: CAWKPRDRVVGELFF. The complete variable domain, with remaining parts taken from reference TRBV30 and TRBJ2-2, reads SQTIHQWPATLVQPVGSPLSLECTVEGTSNPNLYWYRQAAGRGLQLLFYSVGIGQISSEVPQNLSASRPQDRQFILSSKKLLLSDSGFYLCAWKPRDRVVGELFFGEGSRLTVL.

This clone appeared many times. V is TRBV15 and J is TRBJ1-2, with D hard to call. The CDR3 extends over 14 amino acids. Trimming pared 0 bases from V and 10 bases from J, leaving 15 bases between. Germline loops: CDR1 LNHNV, CDR2 YYDKDF (reference sequence). The CDR3 protein is CATSRDPEVGYYTF. CDR3 nucleotides: TGTGCCACCAGCAGAGATCCGGAGGTGGGGTACTACACCTTC.

This clone was counted at least ten times. The chain uses TRBV25-1 and TRBJ2-7, with TRBD2 as a possible D gene (6 bases). The V gene lost 8 bases and the J gene lost 9 bases, with 17 bases spanning the gap. Germline V gene lookup returns CDR1 MGHDK and CDR2 SYGVNS. This CDR3 is built from 12 residues. CDR3 amino acids: CASQSPGTGQYF. In DNA, the CDR3 is TGTGCCAGCCAATCTCCGGGGACTGGGCAGTACTTC.

This clone was picked up a small number of times. The chain recombines TRBV4-3 with TRBJ1-2; 7 bases map to TRBD1. The CDR3 length is 13 residues. Germline trimming cut 3 bases from V and 6 bases from J; bases unmatched to any gene: 4. Germline lookup yields CDR1 LGHNA and CDR2 YSLEER. Here the CDR3 reads CASSQDDRDGYTF. The CDR3 DNA sequence: TGCGCCAGCAGCCAGGACGACAGGGATGGCTACACCTTC.

This chain joins TRBV25-1 and TRBJ2-1; TRBD2 matches at 8 bases. The V gene's germline CDR1 is MGHDK and CDR2 SYGVNS. V was pared by 6 bases and J by 0 bases, with 4 bases of the junction left unmatched. This CDR3 region has 15 residues. The CDR3 is CASSGGGYSYNEQFF. The DNA of the CDR3 is TGTGCCAGCAGCGGGGGGGGTTACTCCTACAATGAGCAGTTCTTC.

In this sample, this clone turned up a few times. The J gene is TRBJ1-5, the V gene TRBV7-8; D gene unclear. CDR3 size: 14 residues. Germline CDR1 and CDR2: SGHVS and FQNEAQ. V gave up 3 bases and J gave up 5 bases, with 11 bases separating them. The DNA for the CDR3 is TGTGCCAGCAGCTTGGGCAACGTGGATCAGCCCCAGCATTTT. Its protein product is CASSLGNVDQPQHF.

In its sample, this clone was seen a few times. The chain combines TRBV30 with TRBJ2-5; 11 bases agree with TRBD2. The CDR3 extends over 19 amino acids. V lost 4 bases to trimming and J lost 1 base; unmatched junction nucleotides: 17. Germline V CDR1 and CDR2: GTSNPN, SVGIG (reference sequence). For the CDR3, the DNA is TGTGCCTGGAAAGCTCCGGGCCTGCTAGCGGGAGGAGCCCAAGAGACCCAGTACTTC. Translating it yields CAWKAPGLLAGGAQETQYF.

This clone was detected a few times. V usage is TRBV6-5 and J usage is TRBJ2-7; weak D call: TRBD1 (6 bases). This CDR3 has 15 residues. From germline, CDR1 is MNHEY and CDR2 SVGAGI. The V end was cut by 2 bases, the J end by 4 bases, with 15 bases between. Here the CDR3 DNA reads TGTGCCAGCAGTTACGAGTCCAGGGGCTCATACGAGCAGTACTTC. This codes for CASSYESRGSYEQYF.

The V gene is TRBV7-6, the J gene TRBJ1-5; the D gene is possibly TRBD1 (5 bases). The CDR3 spans 15 residues. Germline V lookup: CDR1 SGHVS, CDR2 FNYEAQ. Trimming shortened V by 1 base and J by 6 bases, and 13 bases separated the two germline ends. The DNA for the CDR3 is TGTGCCAGCAGCTTAGGATATCAGGGAGGTCAGCCCCAGCATTTT. Translating gives CASSLGYQGGQPQHF.

This clone appeared a few times. The chain is built from TRBV30 and TRBJ2-5; 11 bases line up with TRBD2. Germline CDR1 reads GTSNPN; CDR2 reads SVGIG (reference sequence). The CDR3 spans 14 residues. Unmatched junction bases numbered 5, after V lost 4 bases and J lost 4 bases. The CDR3 DNA sequence: TGTGCCTGGAAACGTAGCGGGAGGGGAGAGACCCAGTACTTC. Translation: CAWKRSGRGETQYF. Drawing the rest from reference TRBV30 and TRBJ2-5, the complete variable domain is SQTIHQWPATLVQPVGSPLSLECTVEGTSNPNLYWYRQAAGRGLQLLFYSVGIGQISSEVPQNLSASRPQDRQFILSSKKLLLSDSGFYLCAWKRSGRGETQYFGPGTRLLVL.

This clone was counted only a few times. V and J are TRBV27 and TRBJ1-2; 9 bases align to TRBD1. The germline V gene encodes CDR1 MNHEY and CDR2 SMNVEV (reference sequence). CDR3 size: 14 residues. V gave up 6 bases and J gave up 2 bases; unmatched junction bases: 4. The CDR3 nucleotides read TGTGCCAGCAGCCCGGACAGGGGAAACTATGGCTACACCTTC. Its translation is CASSPDRGNYGYTF.

The chain carries TRBV6-1 and TRBJ2-1, with TRBD1 matching 8 bases. V lost 2 bases and J lost 6; bases outside the gene matches: 6. CDR3 length: 15 amino acids. CDR1 is MNHNS, CDR2 SASEGT, per germline. CDR3 coding DNA: TGTGCCAGCAGTGAATGGCAGGGGGCGCGCAATGAGCAGTTCTTC. This sequence encodes CASSEWQGARNEQFF.

This chain connects TRBV7-9 to TRBJ2-7, with 13 bases lining up with TRBD2. After removal of 5 bases from V and 6 bases from J, the junction contained 10 bases not matched to a gene. This CDR3 contains 16 residues. Germline V CDR1 and CDR2: SEHNR, FQNEAQ (reference sequence). The CDR3 sequence: CASSRTSGSGISEQYF. For the CDR3, the DNA is TGTGCCAGCAGCAGGACTAGCGGGAGTGGGATCTCCGAGCAGTACTTC. The full variable domain, in which reference TRBV7-9 and TRBJ2-7 provide the parts outside the CDR3, is DTGVSQNPRHKITKRGQNVTFRCDPISEHNRLYWYRQTLGQGPEFLTYFQNEAQLEKSRLLSDRFSAERPKGSFSTLEIQRTEQGDSAMYLCASSRTSGSGISEQYFGPGTRLTVT.

This chain connects TRBV6-5 to TRBJ2-3; 10 positions agree with TRBD2. In germline, CDR1 is MNHEY, CDR2 SVGAGI. This CDR3 has 15 amino acids. V lost 7 bases and J lost 4; bases outside the gene matches: 8. CDR3 residues: CASIRAGGPPDTQYF. For the CDR3, the DNA is TGTGCCAGCATCAGAGCGGGAGGGCCCCCAGATACGCAGTATTTT.